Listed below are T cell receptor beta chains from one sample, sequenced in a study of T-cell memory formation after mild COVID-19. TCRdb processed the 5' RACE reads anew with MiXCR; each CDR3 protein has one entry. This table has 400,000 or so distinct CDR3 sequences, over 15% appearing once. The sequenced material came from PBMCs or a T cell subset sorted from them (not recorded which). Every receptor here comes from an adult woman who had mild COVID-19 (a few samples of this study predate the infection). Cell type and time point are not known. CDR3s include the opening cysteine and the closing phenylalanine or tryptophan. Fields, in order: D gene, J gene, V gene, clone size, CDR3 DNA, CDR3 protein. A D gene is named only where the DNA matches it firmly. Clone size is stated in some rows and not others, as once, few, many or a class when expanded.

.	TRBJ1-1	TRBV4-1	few	TGCGCCAGCAGCCAAGTGGGAGGTAGCACTGAAGCTTTCTTT	CASSQVGGSTEAFF
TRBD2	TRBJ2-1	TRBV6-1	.	TGTGCCAGCAGTGAAAACATTGGCGGCGGGGGGGAGCAGTTCTTC	CASSENIGGGGEQFF
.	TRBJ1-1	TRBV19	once	TGTGCCAGTAACACAGTCATGAACACTGAAGCTTTCTTT	CASNTVMNTEAFF
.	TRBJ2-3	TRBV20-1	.	TGCAGTGCTCAGGGGGGGCGAAGCACAGATACGCAGTATTTT	CSAQGGRSTDTQYF
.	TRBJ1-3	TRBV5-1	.	TGCGCCAGCAGCTTGGATGTCAGGGTGGAAAACACCATATATTTT	CASSLDVRVENTIYF
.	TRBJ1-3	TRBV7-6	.	TGTGCCAGCAGCTCGCAGATGTCTGGAAACACCATATATTTT	CASSSQMSGNTIYF
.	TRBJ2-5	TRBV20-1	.	TGCAGTGCTAGTAAAAACCAGGGGATGGGGGAGACCCAGTACTTC	CSASKNQGMGETQYF
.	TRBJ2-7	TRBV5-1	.	TGCGCCAGCAGCTCACTCTCAAGGACCTTCTACGAGCAGTACTTC	CASSSLSRTFYEQYF
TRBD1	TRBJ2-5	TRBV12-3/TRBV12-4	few	TGTGCCAGCAGGACCACGACAGGGGACGAGACCCAGTACTTC	CASRTTTGDETQYF
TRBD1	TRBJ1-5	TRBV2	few	TGTGCCAGCCGGACAGGGGGCAATCAGCCCCAGCATTTT	CASRTGGNQPQHF
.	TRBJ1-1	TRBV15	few	TGTGCCACCAGCAGAGGAACAGGAACCGGCACTGAAGCTTTCTTT	CATSRGTGTGTEAFF
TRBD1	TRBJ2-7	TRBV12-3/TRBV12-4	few	TGTGCCAGCAGTTTGGAGACAGGGAACAACGAGCAGTACTTC	CASSLETGNNEQYF
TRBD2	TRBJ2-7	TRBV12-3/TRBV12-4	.	TGTGCCAGCAGCCCTCCGGGACTAGCGGCCCCCTACTTC	CASSPPGLAAPYF
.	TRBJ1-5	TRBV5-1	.	TGCGCCAGCAGAGACGGCAGGGGTGATAGCAATCAGCCCCAGCATTTT	CASRDGRGDSNQPQHF
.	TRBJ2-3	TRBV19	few	TGTGCCAGCGGAGAAGGGACAGATACGCAGTATTTT	CASGEGTDTQYF
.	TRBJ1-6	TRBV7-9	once	TGTGCCAGCAGCTTACATTCACCCCTCCACTTT	CASSLHSPLHF
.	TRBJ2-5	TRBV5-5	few	TGTGCCAGCAGCGTTGGAGGTCCGAGGACCCAGTACTTC	CASSVGGPRTQYF
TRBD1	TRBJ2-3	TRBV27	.	TGTGCCAGCAGGACAGGGGAAAACACAGATACGCAGTATTTT	CASRTGENTDTQYF
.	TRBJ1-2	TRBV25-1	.	TGTGCCAGCAGTGAATTAGGCGGGGGTGGCGGCTACACCTTC	CASSELGGGGGYTF
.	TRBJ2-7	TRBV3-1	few	TGTGCCAGCAGCCAAGGCGGAGTAGTTGGGGACGAGCAGTACTTC	CASSQGGVVGDEQYF
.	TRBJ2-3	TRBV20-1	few	TGCAGTGCTAGTCCCGGGCAAGATACGCAGTATTTT	CSASPGQDTQYF
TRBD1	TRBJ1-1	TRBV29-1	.	TGCAGCGCCGCCGGGACAGGGATCGGGGACACTGAAGCTTTCTTT	CSAAGTGIGDTEAFF
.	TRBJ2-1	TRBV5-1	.	TGCGCCAGCAGCTTGGACGTAGGGAATGAGCAGTTCTTC	CASSLDVGNEQFF
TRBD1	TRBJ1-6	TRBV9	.	TGTGCCAGCAGCAGTGGGACAGACAATAATTCACCCCTCCACTTT	CASSSGTDNNSPLHF
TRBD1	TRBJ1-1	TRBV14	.	TGTGCCAGCAGCTCATACAGGGGTCCCACTGAAGCTTTCTTT	CASSSYRGPTEAFF
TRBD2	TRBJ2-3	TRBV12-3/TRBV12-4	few	TGTGCCAGCAGTCCCCAGGGACTAGCGGGAGGGGGTACGCAGTATTTT	CASSPQGLAGGGTQYF
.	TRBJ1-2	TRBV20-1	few	TGCAGTGCTAGAATAGGGACCAACTATGGCTACACCTTC	CSARIGTNYGYTF
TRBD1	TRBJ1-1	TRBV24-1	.	TGTGCCACCAGGGACAGGGGGCAAGCTTTCTTT	CATRDRGQAFF
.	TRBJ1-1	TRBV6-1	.	TGTGCCAGCAGGGACAGCCACACTGAAGCTTTCTTT	CASRDSHTEAFF
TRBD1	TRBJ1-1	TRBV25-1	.	TGTGCCAGCACGGCCTTAGGGGGCCGGGCTTTCTTT	CASTALGGRAFF
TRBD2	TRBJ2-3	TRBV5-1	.	TGCGCCAGCAGCTTGGAGGGACTAGGGGCCGATACGCAGTATTTT	CASSLEGLGADTQYF
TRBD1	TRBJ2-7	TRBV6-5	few	TGTGCCAGCAGTTACGTGACAGGGGGCTACGAGCAGTACTTC	CASSYVTGGYEQYF
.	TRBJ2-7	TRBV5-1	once	TGCGCCAGCAGCCCACTTAATCTCGGCGAGCAGTACTTC	CASSPLNLGEQYF
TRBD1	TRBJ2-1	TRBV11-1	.	TGTGCCAGCAGCCTTAACAGGGGGCGTTACAATGAGCAGTTCTTC	CASSLNRGRYNEQFF
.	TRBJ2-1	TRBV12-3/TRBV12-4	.	TGTGCCAGCAGTTGGCGCACGAGCTCCTACAATGAGCAGTTCTTC	CASSWRTSSYNEQFF
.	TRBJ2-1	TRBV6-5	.	TGTGCCAGCAGTTACTCGACGAGACCTACCTACCATGAGCAGTTCTTC	CASSYSTRPTYHEQFF
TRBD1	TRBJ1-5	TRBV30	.	TGTGCCTGGAGTGGACAGGGGATCCTCGGTCAGCCCCAGCATTTT	CAWSGQGILGQPQHF
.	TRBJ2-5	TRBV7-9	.	TGTGCCAGCAGCTTAGAGGTGGGGGCTGAGACCCAGTACTTC	CASSLEVGAETQYF
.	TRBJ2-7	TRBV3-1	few	TGTGCCAGCAGCCAAGTGGGAGGTCCGACGGGGGAAGGTTTCAAGCAGTACTTC	CASSQVGGPTGEGFKQYF
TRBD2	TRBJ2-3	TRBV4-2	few	TGTGCCAGCAGCCGGGGTAGCGGGGACCTGCCAGATACGCAGTATTTT	CASSRGSGDLPDTQYF